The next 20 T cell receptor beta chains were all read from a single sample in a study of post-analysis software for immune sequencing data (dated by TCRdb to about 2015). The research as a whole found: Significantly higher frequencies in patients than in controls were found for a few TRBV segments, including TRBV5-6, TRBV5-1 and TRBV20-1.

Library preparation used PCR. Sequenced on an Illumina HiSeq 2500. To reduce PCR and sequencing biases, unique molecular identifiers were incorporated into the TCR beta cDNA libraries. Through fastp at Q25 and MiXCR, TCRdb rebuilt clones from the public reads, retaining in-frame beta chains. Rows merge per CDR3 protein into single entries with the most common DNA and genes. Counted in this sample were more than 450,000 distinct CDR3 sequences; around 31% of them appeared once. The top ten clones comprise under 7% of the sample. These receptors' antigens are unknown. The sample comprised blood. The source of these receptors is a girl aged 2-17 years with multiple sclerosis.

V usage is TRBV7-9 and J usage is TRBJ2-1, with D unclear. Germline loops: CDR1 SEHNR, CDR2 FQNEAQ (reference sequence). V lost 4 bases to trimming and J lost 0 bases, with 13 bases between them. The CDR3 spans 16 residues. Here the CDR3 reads CASSSLRGSSYNEQFF. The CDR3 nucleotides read TGTGCCAGCAGCTCCCTGCGTGGTAGCTCCTACAATGAGCAGTTCTTC.

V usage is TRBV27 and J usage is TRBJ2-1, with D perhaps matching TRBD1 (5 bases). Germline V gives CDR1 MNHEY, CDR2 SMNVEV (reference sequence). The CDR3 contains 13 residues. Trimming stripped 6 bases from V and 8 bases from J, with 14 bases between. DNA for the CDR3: TGTGCCAGCAGGTTAGGCAGGGTCGATGAGCAGTTCTTC. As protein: CASRLGRVDEQFF.

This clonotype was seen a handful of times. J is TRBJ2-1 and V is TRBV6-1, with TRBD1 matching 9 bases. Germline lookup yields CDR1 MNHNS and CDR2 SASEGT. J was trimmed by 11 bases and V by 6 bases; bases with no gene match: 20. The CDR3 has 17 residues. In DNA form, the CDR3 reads TGTGCCAGCAGCTCTTCCGCGTGGGACAGGGAAGGGAATAAGCAGTTCTTC. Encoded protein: CASSSSAWDREGNKQFF.

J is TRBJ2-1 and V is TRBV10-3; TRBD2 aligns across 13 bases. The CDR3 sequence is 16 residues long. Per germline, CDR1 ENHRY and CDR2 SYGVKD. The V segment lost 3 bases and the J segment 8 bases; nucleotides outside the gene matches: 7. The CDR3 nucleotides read TGTGCCATCAGTGACCCCACTAGCGGGGGGGGCGATGAGCAGTTCTTC. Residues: CAISDPTSGGGDEQFF.

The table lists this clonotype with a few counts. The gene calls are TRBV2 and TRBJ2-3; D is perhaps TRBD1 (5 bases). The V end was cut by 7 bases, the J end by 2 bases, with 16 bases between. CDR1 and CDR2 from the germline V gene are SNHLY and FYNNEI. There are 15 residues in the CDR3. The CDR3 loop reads CASKGFQYDTDTQYF. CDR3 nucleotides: TGTGCCAGCAAGGGGTTCCAGTATGACACAGATACGCAGTATTTT.

The CDR3 spells CASSVLAGGSADTQYF. CDR3 coding DNA: TGCGCCAGCAGCGTGTTAGCGGGGGGTAGCGCAGATACGCAGTATTTT. V is TRBV5-1 and J is TRBJ2-3, with 10 positions matching TRBD2. This CDR3 has 16 amino acids. The junction had 9 bases not matched to a gene; V was cut back by 4 bases and J by 4 bases. Germline V gene data show CDR1 as SGHRS and CDR2 as YFSETQ.

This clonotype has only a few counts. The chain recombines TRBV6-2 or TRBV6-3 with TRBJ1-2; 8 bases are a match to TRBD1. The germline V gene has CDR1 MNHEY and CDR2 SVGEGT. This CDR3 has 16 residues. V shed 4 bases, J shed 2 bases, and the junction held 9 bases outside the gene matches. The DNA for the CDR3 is TGTGCCAGCAGTTCCCGGGACAGGTCCGGCAACTATGGCTACACCTTC. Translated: CASSSRDRSGNYGYTF.

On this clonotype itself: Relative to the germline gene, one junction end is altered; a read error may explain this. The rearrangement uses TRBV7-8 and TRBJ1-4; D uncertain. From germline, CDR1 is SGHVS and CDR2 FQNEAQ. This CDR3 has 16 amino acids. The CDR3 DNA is TGTGCCGGCAGCTTGGGCTGGTCCTCAACTAATGAAAAACTGTTTTTT. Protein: CAGSLGWSSTNEKLFF.

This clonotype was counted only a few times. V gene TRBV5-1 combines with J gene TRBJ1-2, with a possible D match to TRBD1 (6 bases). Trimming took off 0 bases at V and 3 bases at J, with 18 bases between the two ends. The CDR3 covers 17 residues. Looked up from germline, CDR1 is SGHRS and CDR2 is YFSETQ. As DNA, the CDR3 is TGCGCCAGCAGCTTGGAGCCGGTAGGCAGGGGCCACTATGGCTACACCTTC. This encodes CASSLEPVGRGHYGYTF.

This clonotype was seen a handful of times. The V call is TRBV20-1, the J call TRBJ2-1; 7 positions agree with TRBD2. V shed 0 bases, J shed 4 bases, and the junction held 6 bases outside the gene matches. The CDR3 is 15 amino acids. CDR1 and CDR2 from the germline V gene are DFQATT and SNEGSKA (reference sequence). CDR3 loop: CSARDLAAIYNEQFF. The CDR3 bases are TGCAGTGCTAGAGATCTAGCGGCGATTTACAATGAGCAGTTCTTC.

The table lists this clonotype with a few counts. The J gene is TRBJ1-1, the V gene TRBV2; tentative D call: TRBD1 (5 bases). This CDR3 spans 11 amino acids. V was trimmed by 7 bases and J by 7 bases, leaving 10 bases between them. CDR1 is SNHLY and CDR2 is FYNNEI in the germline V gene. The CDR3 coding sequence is TGTGCCAGCATCCCAAGGGGTGAAGCTTTCTTT. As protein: CASIPRGEAFF. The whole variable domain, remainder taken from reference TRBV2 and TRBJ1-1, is EPEVTQTPSHQVTQMGQEVILRCVPISNHLYFYWYRQILGQKVEFLVSFYNNEISEKSEIFDDQFSVERPDGSNFTLKIRSTKLEDSAMYFCASIPRGEAFFGQGTRLTVV.

The DNA for the CDR3 is TGTGCCATCAGTGGGTCTGCCTTCACGGGGGAGCAGTACTTC. Amino acid sequence: CAISGSAFTGEQYF. V is TRBV10-3 and J is TRBJ2-5, with D tentatively TRBD2 (6 bases). Germline lookup yields CDR1 ENHRY and CDR2 SYGVKD. V lost 4 bases and J 11 bases, leaving 20 bases between the germline ends. The CDR3 consists of 14 residues.

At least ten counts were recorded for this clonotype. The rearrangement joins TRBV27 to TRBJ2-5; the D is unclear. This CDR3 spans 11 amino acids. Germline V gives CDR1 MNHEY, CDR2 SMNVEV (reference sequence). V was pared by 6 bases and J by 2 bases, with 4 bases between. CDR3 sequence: CASRQQETQYF. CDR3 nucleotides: TGTGCCAGCAGGCAACAAGAGACCCAGTACTTC.

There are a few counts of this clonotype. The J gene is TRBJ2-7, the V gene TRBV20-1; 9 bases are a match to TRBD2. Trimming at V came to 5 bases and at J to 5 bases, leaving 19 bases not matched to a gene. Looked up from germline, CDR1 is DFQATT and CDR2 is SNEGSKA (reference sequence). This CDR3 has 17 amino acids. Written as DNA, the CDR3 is TGCAGTGCTCACAAACTTTCGGGACTAGCCTTAGGGAACGAGCAGTACTTC. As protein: CSAHKLSGLALGNEQYF.

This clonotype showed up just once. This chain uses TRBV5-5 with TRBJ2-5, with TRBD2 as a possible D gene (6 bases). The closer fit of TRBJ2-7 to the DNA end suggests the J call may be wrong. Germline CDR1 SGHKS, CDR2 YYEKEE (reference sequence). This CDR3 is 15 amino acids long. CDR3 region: CASSLGGTHPYEQYF. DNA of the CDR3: TGTGCCAGCAGCTTGGGTGGGACTCATCCCTACGAGCAGTACTTC.

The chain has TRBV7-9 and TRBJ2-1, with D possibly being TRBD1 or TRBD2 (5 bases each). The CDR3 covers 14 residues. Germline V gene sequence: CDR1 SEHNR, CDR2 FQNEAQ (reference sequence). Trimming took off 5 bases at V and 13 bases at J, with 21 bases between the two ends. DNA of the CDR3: TGTGCCAGCAGCCCCCTCGAGGGGTTCGAGACCCAGTTCTTC. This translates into CASSPLEGFETQFF.

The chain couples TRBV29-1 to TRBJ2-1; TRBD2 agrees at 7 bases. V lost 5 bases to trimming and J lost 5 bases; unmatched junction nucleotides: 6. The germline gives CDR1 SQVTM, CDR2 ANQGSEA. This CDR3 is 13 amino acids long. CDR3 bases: TGCAGCGTTTGGCTAGCGGCAAACAATGAGCAGTTCTTC. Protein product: CSVWLAANNEQFF.

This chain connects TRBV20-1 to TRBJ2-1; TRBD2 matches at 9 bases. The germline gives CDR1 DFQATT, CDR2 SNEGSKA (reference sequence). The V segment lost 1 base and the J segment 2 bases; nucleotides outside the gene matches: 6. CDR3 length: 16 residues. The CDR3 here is CSARGGVAGAYNEQFF. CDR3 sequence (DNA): TGCAGTGCTAGAGGGGGGGTAGCGGGGGCCTACAATGAGCAGTTCTTC.

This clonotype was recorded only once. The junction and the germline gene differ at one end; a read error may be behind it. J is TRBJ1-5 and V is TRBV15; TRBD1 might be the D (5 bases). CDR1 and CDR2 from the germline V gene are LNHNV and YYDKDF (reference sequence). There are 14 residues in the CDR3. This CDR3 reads CATSSLGGGQPQHF. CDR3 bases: TGTGCCACTAGCAGTTTGGGGGGAGGACAGCCCCAGCATTTT. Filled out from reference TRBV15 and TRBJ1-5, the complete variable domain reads DAMVIQNPRYQVTQFGKPVTLSCSQTLNHNVMYWYQQKSSQAPKLLFHYYDKDFNNEADTPDNFQSRRPNTSFCFLDIRSPGLGDTAMYLCATSSLGGGQPQHFGDGTRLSIL.

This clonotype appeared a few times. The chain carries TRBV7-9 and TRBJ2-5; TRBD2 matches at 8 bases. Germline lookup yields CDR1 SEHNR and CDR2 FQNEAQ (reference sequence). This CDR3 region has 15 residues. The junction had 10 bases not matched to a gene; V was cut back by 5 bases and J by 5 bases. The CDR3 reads CASSVGRGKEETQYF. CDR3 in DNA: TGTGCCAGCAGCGTCGGGAGGGGTAAAGAGGAGACCCAGTACTTC.